These 30 T cell receptor beta chains were sequenced from one sample in a study of molecular identifiers for immune sequencing clone quantification. One entry per CDR3 protein, called by TCRdb with MiXCR from the PCR reads. The sample lists 60,000 to 70,000 distinct CDR3 sequences, 17% occurring once. Sample: naive CD8+ T cells from blood, with Jurkat cell RNA spiked in. The sample's subset: FACS-sorted CD8+CD4-CCR7+CD45RA+ naive T cells. All receptors derive from a human donor in good health. Some libraries in this study had Jurkat cell RNA spiked in.

This clonotype has a handful of counts. Being one base from a much bigger clone, this may be a read error. This chain joins TRBV20-1 and TRBJ2-3, with 9 bases that match TRBD1. Germline trimming cut 2 bases from V and 12 bases from J; bases unmatched to any gene: 21. Germline CDR1 reads DFQATT; CDR2 reads SNEGSKA (reference sequence). The length of the CDR3 is 17 residues. The CDR3 region has the DNA TGCAGTGCTAGACCGGCGAACAGGGGGCGAGCTTCCACGCACCAGTATTTT. It yields the protein CSARPANRGRASTHQYF.

This clonotype has a handful of counts. The V and J genes are TRBV13 and TRBJ2-3, with D possibly matching TRBD1 (7 bases). The germline gives CDR1 PRHDT, CDR2 FYEKMQ (reference sequence). This CDR3 is 13 amino acids long. V was shortened by 6 bases and J by 6 bases, with 13 bases between the two germline ends. As DNA, the CDR3 is TGTGCCAGCAGTATCGCAGGGGGGGATACGCAGTATTTT. This sequence encodes CASSIAGGDTQYF.

The V and J genes are TRBV29-1 and TRBJ2-1, with TRBD2 matching over 11 bases. The CDR3 loop spans 16 amino acids. V dropped 6 bases and J dropped 3; count of bases not matched to a gene: 10. Germline CDR1 reads SQVTM; CDR2 reads ANQGSEA. CDR3 amino acids: CSVLEAGLAGYNEQFF. Written as DNA, the CDR3 is TGCAGCGTCCTCGAGGCCGGACTAGCGGGCTACAATGAGCAGTTCTTC.

This clonotype was seen ten or more times. V is TRBV4-1 and J is TRBJ2-1; 8 bases are a match to TRBD2. CDR1 and CDR2 from the germline V gene are MGHRA and YSYEKL. This CDR3 has 16 amino acids. The ends lost 2 bases at V and 4 bases at J; junction bases unmatched: 7. CDR3 bases: TGCGCCAGCAGCCAACTAACTAGCGGCTTTTACAATGAGCAGTTCTTC. Translating it yields CASSQLTSGFYNEQFF.

In its sample, this clonotype was seen many times. The CDR3: CASSSQGFGGEQYF. CDR3 coding DNA: TGTGCCAGCAGCTCTCAGGGGTTCGGCGGCGAGCAGTACTTC. The chain has TRBV27 and TRBJ2-7, with a weak D call TRBD1 (6 bases). The V end lost 6 bases, the J end lost 6 bases, and 18 bases lay between the germline ends. Per the germline V gene, CDR1 is MNHEY and CDR2 is SMNVEV (reference sequence). The CDR3 covers 14 residues.

With respect to this clonotype: One end of the junction fails to match germline, which may point to a read error. The rearrangement links TRBV5-3 to TRBJ1-5; D unclear. TRBV5-3 is classed as an ORF, of uncertain function. The length of the CDR3 is 18 residues. The CDR3 DNA reads TGTACCAGCAGCTTGTGCGTTGGTATAGGGTTTTGCGGAGGGCCCCAGCATTTT. The encoded protein is CTSSLCVGIGFCGGPQHF.

This clonotype was seen ten or more times. The chain recombines TRBV27 with TRBJ2-3; no reliable D call. The V end was cut by 2 bases, the J end by 10 bases, with 16 bases between. The length of the CDR3 is 14 residues. CDR1 is MNHEY, CDR2 SMNVEV, per germline (reference sequence). The CDR3, as DNA: TGTGCCAGCAGTTTAGGGCCGTTAAATACGGCGCAGTATTTT. Protein sequence: CASSLGPLNTAQYF.

This sequence joins TRBV5-4 and TRBJ2-3, with TRBD2 matching 9 bases. V lost 1 base, J lost 3 bases, and 6 bases stayed unmatched. CDR3 length: 16 amino acids. Germline assignment: CDR1 SGHNT and CDR2 YYREEE (reference sequence). In DNA, the CDR3 is TGTGCCAGCAGCTTGCTCACTAGCGGGTATACAGATACGCAGTATTTT. The encoded protein is CASSLLTSGYTDTQYF.

The V and J genes are TRBV3-1 and TRBJ2-1; D may correspond to TRBD1 or TRBD2 (5 bases each). The germline gives CDR1 LGHDT, CDR2 YNNKEL (reference sequence). Trimming removed 6 bases from V and 6 bases from J, with 9 bases in between. The CDR3 has 12 residues. In DNA, the CDR3 is TGTGCCAGCAGTCGAGGGGCCAATGAGCAGTTCTTC. It specifies CASSRGANEQFF.

A few counts support this clonotype. The V and J genes are TRBV28 and TRBJ2-2; tentatively, D is TRBD1 (6 bases). Germline loops: CDR1 MDHEN, CDR2 SYDVKM. The CDR3 consists of 14 residues. Trimming took off 4 bases at V and 4 bases at J, with 10 bases between the two ends. CDR3 in DNA: TGTGCCAGCAGTTATACAGGGACCACCGGGGAGCTGTTTTTT. Translating it yields CASSYTGTTGELFF.

At least ten counts were recorded for this clonotype. The chain has TRBV20-1 and TRBJ1-6; a possible D gene is TRBD1 (5 bases). Germline loops: CDR1 DFQATT, CDR2 SNEGSKA (reference sequence). This CDR3 has 15 residues. The V gene lost 0 bases and the J gene lost 10 bases, with 16 bases spanning the gap. The CDR3 loop reads CSARDTWGRESPLHF. The CDR3 DNA sequence: TGCAGTGCTAGAGATACATGGGGCCGAGAATCACCCCTCCACTTT.

Note on this clonotype: Since no conserved phenylalanine or tryptophan closes the CDR3, a read error is the likely cause. V and J are TRBV20-1 and TRBJ2-1; 9 nucleotides line up with TRBD2. Germline assignment: CDR1 DFQATT and CDR2 SNEGSKA (reference sequence). The V and J ends lost 1 base and 3 bases, in that order; junction bases with no gene match: 10. CDR3 length equals 17 residues. The CDR3 reads CSARGSVASGNYNEQFL. The CDR3 DNA reads TGCAGTGCTAGAGGGTCGGTAGCTAGCGGGAACTACAATGAGCAGTTCCTC.

Ten or more counts support this clonotype. The CDR3 loop is CASSLAGGKTRNEQFF. CDR3 DNA sequence: TGTGCCAGCAGCTTAGCAGGGGGAAAGACCAGGAATGAGCAGTTCTTC. The chain uses TRBV7-9 and TRBJ2-1, with D perhaps TRBD1 (6 bases). The CDR3 is made up of 16 amino acids. CDR1 is SEHNR, CDR2 FQNEAQ, per germline (reference sequence). Trimming pared 0 bases from V and 7 bases from J, leaving 16 bases between.

There are many counts of this clonotype. The chain employs TRBV18 and TRBJ2-6; TRBD2 is a possible D gene (5 bases). CDR1 KGHSH and CDR2 LQKENI come from the germline V gene. The CDR3 is made up of 14 amino acids. V lost 0 bases, J lost 7 bases, and 7 bases lay in between. CDR3 amino acids: CASSPPSGANVLTF. The CDR3, as DNA: TGTGCCAGCTCACCACCCAGCGGAGCCAACGTCCTGACTTTC.

At least ten counts were recorded for this clonotype. The chain employs TRBV20-1 and TRBJ1-1; D unclear. The CDR3 is made up of 15 amino acids. From germline, CDR1 is DFQATT and CDR2 SNEGSKA (reference sequence). Trimming pared 0 bases from V and 3 bases from J, leaving 14 bases between. CDR3 amino acids: CSARDYGVKDTEAFF. The CDR3 DNA reads TGCAGTGCTAGAGATTATGGGGTCAAGGACACTGAAGCTTTCTTT.

Comment on this clonotype: The germline gene is not matched at one end of the junction; a read error may be the cause. The chain couples TRBV2 to TRBJ2-5, with D perhaps matching TRBD2 (5 bases). Germline loops: CDR1 SNHLY, CDR2 FYNNEI. The CDR3 loop spans 14 amino acids. Written as DNA, the CDR3 is TGTGCCAGCAGTGAATGGAGCGGCCAAGAGACCCAGCACTTC. It encodes CASSEWSGQETQHF. Complete variable domain (other parts from reference TRBV2 and TRBJ2-5): EPEVTQTPSHQVTQMGQEVILRCVPISNHLYFYWYRQILGQKVEFLVSFYNNEISEKSEIFDDQFSVERPDGSNFTLKIRSTKLEDSAMYFCASSEWSGQETQHFGPGTRLLVL.

This clonotype was recorded a few times. V and J are TRBV2 and TRBJ2-1, with a weak D call TRBD2 (5 bases). The germline V gene has CDR1 SNHLY and CDR2 FYNNEI. Trimming took 6 bases from V and 6 from J, leaving 15 bases between them. CDR3 length: 14 amino acids. The CDR3 sequence: CASSPPGTFNEQFF. The CDR3 nucleotides read TGTGCCAGCAGCCCTCCGGGAACTTTCAATGAGCAGTTCTTC.

This clonotype showed up just a few times. A much larger clone lies one base from this, so it may be a read error. This chain uses TRBV4-1 with TRBJ2-3; 8 bases map to TRBD2. The CDR3 runs 17 residues. Germline lookup yields CDR1 MGHRA and CDR2 YSYEKL. Trimming cost V 0 bases and J 5 bases; bases outside gene matches: 10. The CDR3 is CASSQDYPGGAIDTQYF. The CDR3 nucleotides are TGCGCCAGCAGCCAAGATTACCCGGGAGGGGCAATAGATACGCAGTATTTT.

This clonotype was observed many times. V gene TRBV7-9 combines with J gene TRBJ2-3, with TRBD1 matching 9 bases. Germline lookup yields CDR1 SEHNR and CDR2 FQNEAQ (reference sequence). V shed 3 bases and J 5 bases; nucleotides not matched to a gene: 6. This CDR3 contains 15 residues. CDR3 sequence: CASSFTGGAGDTQYF. The CDR3 DNA follows: TGTGCCAGCAGCTTTACAGGGGGCGCGGGAGATACGCAGTATTTT.

This clonotype was observed at least ten times. V usage is TRBV5-1 and J usage is TRBJ2-1, with D uncertain. CDR1 is SGHRS and CDR2 is YFSETQ in the germline V gene. Trimming shortened V by 4 bases and J by 7 bases, and 12 bases separated the two germline ends. The CDR3 runs 13 residues. The CDR3 DNA sequence: TGCGCCAGCAGCGCAGAAGAGGTAAATGAGCAGTTCTTC. Translation: CASSAEEVNEQFF.

This clonotype was observed a handful of times. This chain joins TRBV20-1 and TRBJ2-1; D is perhaps TRBD2 (6 bases). The germline V and J ends were trimmed by 3 bases and 0 bases, with 12 bases remaining between them. The CDR3 runs 15 residues. CDR1 and CDR2 from the germline V gene are DFQATT and SNEGSKA (reference sequence). The CDR3 sequence is CSASTRDSSYNEQFF. CDR3 DNA sequence: TGCAGTGCTAGTACCCGGGACTCCTCCTACAATGAGCAGTTCTTC.

At least ten counts were recorded for this clonotype. The V gene is TRBV20-1, the J gene TRBJ2-7, with 8 bases matching TRBD2. The J segment lost 1 base and the V segment lost 5 bases, leaving 19 bases of the junction unmatched. This CDR3 has 18 amino acids. The V gene's germline CDR1 is DFQATT and CDR2 SNEGSKA (reference sequence). The CDR3 reads CSAQYPEPLADHSYEQYF. The CDR3 DNA reads TGCAGTGCTCAATACCCCGAGCCACTAGCGGATCATTCCTACGAGCAGTACTTC.

This clonotype appeared many times. The J gene is TRBJ2-3, the V gene TRBV7-9; no reliable D call. V was trimmed by 6 bases and J by 5 bases, leaving 15 bases between them. This CDR3 is built from 14 residues. The germline CDR1 and CDR2 sequences are SEHNR and FQNEAQ (reference sequence). CDR3 coding DNA: TGTGCCAGCAGGTCGGACGGGTCGGGAGATACGCAGTATTTT. This sequence encodes CASRSDGSGDTQYF.

This clonotype was picked up many times. This chain connects TRBV6-2 or TRBV6-3 to TRBJ2-7, with 8 bases matching TRBD2. Looked up from germline, CDR1 is MNHEY and CDR2 is SVGEGT. V lost 0 bases and J lost 0; bases outside the gene matches: 7. The CDR3 has 17 amino acids. CDR3 loop: CASSYSTLAAISYEQYF. The CDR3 region has the DNA TGTGCCAGCAGTTACTCGACACTAGCGGCGATCTCCTACGAGCAGTACTTC.

A few counts support this clonotype. The chain is built from TRBV7-2 and TRBJ1-1; 8 bases align to TRBD1. The V segment lost 4 bases and the J segment 5 bases; nucleotides outside the gene matches: 6. CDR3 size: 14 residues. Germline V lookup: CDR1 SGHTA, CDR2 FQGNSA. In DNA form, the CDR3 reads TGTGCCAGCAGCTCCGGGACAGGAGGAACTGAAGCTTTCTTT. Translating it yields CASSSGTGGTEAFF.

This chain joins TRBV6-2 or TRBV6-3 and TRBJ2-1; 10 nucleotides agree with TRBD1. CDR1 is MNHEY and CDR2 is SVGEGT in the germline V gene. The CDR3 is 13 residues long. V shed 8 bases and J 8 bases; nucleotides not matched to a gene: 6. Written as DNA, the CDR3 is TGTGCCAGCCGGGACAGGGGAATCTATGAGCAGTTCTTC. It is translated as CASRDRGIYEQFF.

The chain recombines TRBV10-3 with TRBJ2-1; 12 bases are shared with TRBD2. The CDR3 runs 18 residues. Losses at the gene ends were 6 bases for V and 9 bases for J; bases not matched to a gene: 18. From germline, CDR1 is ENHRY and CDR2 SYGVKD. The CDR3 sequence is CAIREPGTSGWAGGEQFF. The CDR3 DNA reads as TGTGCCATCAGGGAGCCCGGGACTAGCGGGTGGGCAGGCGGTGAGCAGTTCTTC.

Comments on this clonotype: A read error may explain this, as a much larger clone is one base away. As the CDR3 is not closed by the conserved phenylalanine or tryptophan, this likely results from a read error. The chain is built from TRBV29-1 and TRBJ2-7; D possibly corresponds to TRBD1 (6 bases). The germline gives CDR1 SQVTM, CDR2 ANQGSEA. The CDR3 has 12 residues. The V and J ends lost 5 bases and 2 bases respectively, with 10 bases between them. The CDR3 nucleotides read TGCAGCGTTACAGGGAGTGCCTACGAGCAGTACCTC. Protein product: CSVTGSAYEQYL.

This clonotype was found many times. The DNA for the CDR3 is TGTGCCAGCAGCGTGCAGGGTTTAAGCACAGATACGCAGTATTTT. Amino acids: CASSVQGLSTDTQYF. The V and J genes are TRBV9 and TRBJ2-3, with D maybe TRBD1 (5 bases). V was trimmed by 2 bases and J by 0 bases, leaving 10 bases between them. CDR1 and CDR2 from the germline V gene are SGDLS and YYNGEE. CDR3 length equals 15 residues.

This clonotype was seen only a few times. The CDR3 reads CASSYNPQAGAEGEQYF. The CDR3 DNA sequence: TGTGCCAGCAGTTACAACCCTCAGGCTGGTGCCGAGGGGGAGCAGTACTTC. This chain connects TRBV6-5 to TRBJ2-7, with D perhaps given as TRBD1 or TRBD2 (5 bases each). This CDR3 is 17 amino acids long. CDR1 and CDR2 from the germline V gene are MNHEY and SVGAGI. Trimming left V 2 bases short and J 7 bases short, with 24 bases between.